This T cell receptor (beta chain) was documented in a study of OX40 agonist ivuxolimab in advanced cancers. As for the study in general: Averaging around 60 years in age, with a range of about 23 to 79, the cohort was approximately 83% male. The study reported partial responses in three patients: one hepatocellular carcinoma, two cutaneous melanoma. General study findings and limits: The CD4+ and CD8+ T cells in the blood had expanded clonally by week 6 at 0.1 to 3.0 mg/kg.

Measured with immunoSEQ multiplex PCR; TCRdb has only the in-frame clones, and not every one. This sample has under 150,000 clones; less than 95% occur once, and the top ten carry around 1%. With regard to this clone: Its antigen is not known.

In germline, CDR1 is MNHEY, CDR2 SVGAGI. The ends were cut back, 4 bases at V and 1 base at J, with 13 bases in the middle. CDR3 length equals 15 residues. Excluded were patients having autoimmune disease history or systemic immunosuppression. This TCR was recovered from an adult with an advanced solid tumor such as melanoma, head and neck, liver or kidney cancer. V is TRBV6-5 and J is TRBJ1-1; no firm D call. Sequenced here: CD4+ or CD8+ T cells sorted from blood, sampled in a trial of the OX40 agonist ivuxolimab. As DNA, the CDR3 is TGTGCCAGCAGTTTCCGGGCGGGAGAGAACACTGAAGCTTTCTTT. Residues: CASSFRAGENTEAFF.